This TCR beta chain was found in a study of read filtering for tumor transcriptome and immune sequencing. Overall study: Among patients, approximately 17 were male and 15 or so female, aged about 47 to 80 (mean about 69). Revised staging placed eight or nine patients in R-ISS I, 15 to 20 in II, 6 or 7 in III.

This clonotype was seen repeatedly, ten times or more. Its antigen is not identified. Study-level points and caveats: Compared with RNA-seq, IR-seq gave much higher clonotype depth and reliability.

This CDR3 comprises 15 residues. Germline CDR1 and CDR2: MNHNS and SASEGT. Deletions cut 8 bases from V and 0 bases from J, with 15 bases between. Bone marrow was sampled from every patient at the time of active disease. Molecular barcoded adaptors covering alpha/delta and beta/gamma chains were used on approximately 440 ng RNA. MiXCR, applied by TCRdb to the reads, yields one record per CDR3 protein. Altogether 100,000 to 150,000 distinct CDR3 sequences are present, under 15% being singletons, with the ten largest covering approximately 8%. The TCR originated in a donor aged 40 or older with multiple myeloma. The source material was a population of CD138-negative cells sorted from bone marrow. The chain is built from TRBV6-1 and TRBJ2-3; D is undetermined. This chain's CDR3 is CASARWAVSTDTQYF. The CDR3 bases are TGTGCCAGCGCGCGGTGGGCTGTTAGCACAGATACGCAGTATTTT.